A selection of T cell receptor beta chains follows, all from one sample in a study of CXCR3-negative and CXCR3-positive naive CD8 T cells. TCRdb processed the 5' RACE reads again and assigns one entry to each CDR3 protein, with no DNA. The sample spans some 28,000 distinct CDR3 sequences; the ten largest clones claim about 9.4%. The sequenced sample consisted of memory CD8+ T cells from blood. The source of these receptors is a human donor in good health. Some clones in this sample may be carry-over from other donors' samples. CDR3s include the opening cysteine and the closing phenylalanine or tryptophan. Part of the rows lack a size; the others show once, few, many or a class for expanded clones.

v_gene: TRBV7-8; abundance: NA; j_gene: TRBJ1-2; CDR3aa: CASSLSSLLGYTF
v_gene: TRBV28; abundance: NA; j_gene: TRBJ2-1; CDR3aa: CASSEGTSGGYNEQFF
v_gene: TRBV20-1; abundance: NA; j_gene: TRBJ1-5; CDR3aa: CSANRRLQGIEPQHF
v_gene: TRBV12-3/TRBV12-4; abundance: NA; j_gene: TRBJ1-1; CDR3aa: CASSLASTGLLNTEAFF
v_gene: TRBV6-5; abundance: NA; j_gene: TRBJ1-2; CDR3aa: CASSPRDRVLYGYTF
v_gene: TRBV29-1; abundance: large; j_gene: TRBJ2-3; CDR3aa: CSVPPSGGPDTQYF
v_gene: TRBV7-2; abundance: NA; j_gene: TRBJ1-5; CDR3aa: CASSLVIGTRNQPQHF
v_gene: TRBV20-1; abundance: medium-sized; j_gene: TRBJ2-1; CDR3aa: CSARDSGTAYNEQFF
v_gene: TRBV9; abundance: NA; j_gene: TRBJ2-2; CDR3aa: CASSVATGGAGFTGELFF
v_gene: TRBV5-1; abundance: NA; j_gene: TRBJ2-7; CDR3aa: CASSRDREDEQYF
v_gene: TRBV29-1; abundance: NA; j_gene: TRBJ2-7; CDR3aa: CSGGSSYEQYF
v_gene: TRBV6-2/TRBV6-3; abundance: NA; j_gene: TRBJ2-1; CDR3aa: CASSWTGPTNEQFF
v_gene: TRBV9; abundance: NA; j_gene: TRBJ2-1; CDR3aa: CASSVGPSGSEYNEQFF
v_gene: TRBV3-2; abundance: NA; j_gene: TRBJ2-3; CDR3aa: CASSRGQGAADTQYF
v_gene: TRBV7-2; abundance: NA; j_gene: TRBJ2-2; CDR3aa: CASSLTGQVKNTGELFF
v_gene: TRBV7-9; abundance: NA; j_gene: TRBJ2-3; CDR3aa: CASSPEAYTDTQYF
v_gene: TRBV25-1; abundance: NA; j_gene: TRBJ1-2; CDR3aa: CASSLGGANYGYTF
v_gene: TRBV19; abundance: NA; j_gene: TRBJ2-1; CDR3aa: CASSDYYNEQFF
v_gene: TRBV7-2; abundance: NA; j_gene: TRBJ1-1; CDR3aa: CASGHPGYTEAFF
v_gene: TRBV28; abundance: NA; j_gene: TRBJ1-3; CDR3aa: CASSLPGTGLASSSGNTIYF
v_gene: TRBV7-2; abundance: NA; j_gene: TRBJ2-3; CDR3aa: CASSYMGLGGTQYF
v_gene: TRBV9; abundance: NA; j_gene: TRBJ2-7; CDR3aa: CASSVGTSGVYYEQYF
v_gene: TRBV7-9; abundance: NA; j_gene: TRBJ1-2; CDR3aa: CASSSGRILLDGYTF
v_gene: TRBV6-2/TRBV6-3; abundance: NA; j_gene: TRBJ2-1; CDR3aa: CASSYTLITSSYNEQFF
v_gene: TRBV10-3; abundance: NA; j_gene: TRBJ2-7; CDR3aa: CAITEDGSSYEQYF
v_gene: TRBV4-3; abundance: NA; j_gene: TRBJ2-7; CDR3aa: CASSQDRGYEQYF
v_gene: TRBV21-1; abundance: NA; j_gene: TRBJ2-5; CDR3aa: CASGRWARETQYF
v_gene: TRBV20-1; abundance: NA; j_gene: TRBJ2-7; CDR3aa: CSAVGGRGEQYF
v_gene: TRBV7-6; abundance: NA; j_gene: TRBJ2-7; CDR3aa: CASSTGGGQSSYEQYF